The present T cell receptor beta chain was sequenced within a study of shared clonotypes between healthy human individuals. Findings and caveats of the study: Donors were few, which limited the genetic and exposure-history diversity represented.

CD45RO negativity and positive selection for CCR7 defined naive CD8 cells, a population that excluded terminally differentiated effector memory CD45RA+ cells. A word on this clone: No antigen is known for it.

Trimming stripped 4 bases from V and 1 base from J, with 12 bases between. This CDR3 contains 15 residues. The germline gives CDR1 SGHRS, CDR2 YFSETQ. This table comes from immunoSEQ multiplex PCR, and its TCRdb copy is limited to in-frame clones, with some not included. The sample carries hundreds of thousands of clones, 80% to 95% recorded once. V usage is TRBV5-1 and J usage is TRBJ1-3; D possibly corresponds to TRBD1 (6 bases). The source of this sequence is a man younger than 45 in good health. Sequencing was done on a sample of naive CD8+ T cells sorted from blood. CDR3 region: CASSPDRTSGNTIYF. The CDR3 nucleotides are TGCGCCAGCAGCCCAGACAGGACGTCTGGAAACACCATATATTTT.